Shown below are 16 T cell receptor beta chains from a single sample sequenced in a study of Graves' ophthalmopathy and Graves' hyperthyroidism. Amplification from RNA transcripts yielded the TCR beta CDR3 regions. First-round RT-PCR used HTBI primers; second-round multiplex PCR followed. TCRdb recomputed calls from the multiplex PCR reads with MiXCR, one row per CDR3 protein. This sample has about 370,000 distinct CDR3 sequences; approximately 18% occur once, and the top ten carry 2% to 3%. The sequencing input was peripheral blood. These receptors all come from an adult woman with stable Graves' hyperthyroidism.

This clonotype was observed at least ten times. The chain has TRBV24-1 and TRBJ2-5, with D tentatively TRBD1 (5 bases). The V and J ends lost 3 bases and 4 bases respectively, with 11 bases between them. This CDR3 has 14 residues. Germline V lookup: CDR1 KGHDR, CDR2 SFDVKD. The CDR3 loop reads CATSDVDIPETQYF. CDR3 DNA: TGTGCCACCAGTGATGTGGACATACCAGAGACCCAGTACTTC.

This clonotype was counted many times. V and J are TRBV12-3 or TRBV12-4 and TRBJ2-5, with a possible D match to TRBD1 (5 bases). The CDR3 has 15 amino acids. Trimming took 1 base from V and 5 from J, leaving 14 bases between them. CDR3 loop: CASSLGRTLGETQYF. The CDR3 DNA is TGTGCCAGCAGTTTAGGACGGACATTAGGGGAGACCCAGTACTTC.

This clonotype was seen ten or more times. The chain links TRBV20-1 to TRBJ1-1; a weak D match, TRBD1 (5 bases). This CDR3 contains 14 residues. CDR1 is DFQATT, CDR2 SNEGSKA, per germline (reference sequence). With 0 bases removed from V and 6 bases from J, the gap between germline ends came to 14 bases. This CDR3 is CSARETDPNPEAFF. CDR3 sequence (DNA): TGCAGTGCTAGAGAGACAGACCCCAACCCTGAAGCTTTCTTT.

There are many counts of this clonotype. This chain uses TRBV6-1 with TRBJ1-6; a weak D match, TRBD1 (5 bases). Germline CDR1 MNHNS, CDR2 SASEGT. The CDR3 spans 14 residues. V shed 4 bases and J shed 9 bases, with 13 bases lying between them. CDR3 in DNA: TGTGCCAGCAGTGCGACCAGGGAAGGTTCACCCCTCCACTTT. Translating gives CASSATREGSPLHF.

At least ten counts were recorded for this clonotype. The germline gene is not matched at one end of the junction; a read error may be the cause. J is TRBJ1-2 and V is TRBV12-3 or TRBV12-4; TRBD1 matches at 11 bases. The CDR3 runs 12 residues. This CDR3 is CASSASDRGRTF. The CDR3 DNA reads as TGTGCCAGCAGTGCCTCGGACAGGGGGCGAACATTC.

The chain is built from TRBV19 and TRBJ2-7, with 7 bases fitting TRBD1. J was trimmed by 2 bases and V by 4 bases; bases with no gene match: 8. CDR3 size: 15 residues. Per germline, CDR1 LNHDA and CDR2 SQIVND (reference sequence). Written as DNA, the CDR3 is TGTGCCAGTAGTAGACAGGGCCTCCGGACCTACGAGCAGTACTTC. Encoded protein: CASSRQGLRTYEQYF.

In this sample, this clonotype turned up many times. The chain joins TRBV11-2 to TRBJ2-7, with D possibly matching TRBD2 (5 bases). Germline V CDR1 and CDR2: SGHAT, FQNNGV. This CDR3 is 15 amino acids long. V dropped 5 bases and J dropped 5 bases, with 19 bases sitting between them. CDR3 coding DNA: TGTGCCAGCAGCACCCAGAGGACTCCTCTGAACGAGCAGTACTTC. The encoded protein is CASSTQRTPLNEQYF.

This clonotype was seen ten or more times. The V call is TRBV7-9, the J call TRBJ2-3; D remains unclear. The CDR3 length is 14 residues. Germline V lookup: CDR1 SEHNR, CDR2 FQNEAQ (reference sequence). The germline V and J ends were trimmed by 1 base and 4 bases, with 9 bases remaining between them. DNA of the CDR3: TGTGCCAGCAGCTTAGTCTCTAGTTCAGATACGCAGTATTTT. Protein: CASSLVSSSDTQYF.

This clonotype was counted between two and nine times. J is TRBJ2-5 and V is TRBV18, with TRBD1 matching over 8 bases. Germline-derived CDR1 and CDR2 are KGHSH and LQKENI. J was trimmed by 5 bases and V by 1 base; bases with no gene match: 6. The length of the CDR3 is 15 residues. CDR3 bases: TGTGCCAGCTCACCACAAGGACAGGGATTTGAGACCCAGTACTTC. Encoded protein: CASSPQGQGFETQYF.

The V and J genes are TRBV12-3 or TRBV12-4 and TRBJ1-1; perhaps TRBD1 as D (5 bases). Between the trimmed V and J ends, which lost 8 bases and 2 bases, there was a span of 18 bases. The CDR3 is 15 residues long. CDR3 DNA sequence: TGTGCCAGCGCCCCGTTAGGGGACCCCAACACTGAAGCTTTCTTT. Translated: CASAPLGDPNTEAFF.

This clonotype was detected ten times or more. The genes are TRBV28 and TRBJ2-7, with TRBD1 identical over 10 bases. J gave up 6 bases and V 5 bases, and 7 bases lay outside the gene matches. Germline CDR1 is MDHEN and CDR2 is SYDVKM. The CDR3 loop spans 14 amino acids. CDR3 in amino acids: CASSIPGTGVEQYF. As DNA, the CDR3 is TGTGCCAGCAGTATCCCCGGGACAGGGGTCGAGCAGTACTTC.

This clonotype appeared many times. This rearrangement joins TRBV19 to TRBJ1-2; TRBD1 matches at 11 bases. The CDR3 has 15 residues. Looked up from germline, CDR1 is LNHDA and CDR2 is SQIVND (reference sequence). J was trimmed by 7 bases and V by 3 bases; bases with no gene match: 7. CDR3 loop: CASSIRDRGFVGYTF. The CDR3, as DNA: TGTGCCAGTAGTATCCGGGACAGGGGGTTCGTTGGCTACACCTTC.

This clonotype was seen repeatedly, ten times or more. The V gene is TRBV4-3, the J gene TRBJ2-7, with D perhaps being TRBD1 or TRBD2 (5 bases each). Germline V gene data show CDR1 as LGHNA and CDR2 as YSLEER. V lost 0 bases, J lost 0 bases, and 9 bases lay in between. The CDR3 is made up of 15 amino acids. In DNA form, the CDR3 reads TGCGCCAGCAGCCAAGAATCGGGGCGCTCCTACGAGCAGTACTTC. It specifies CASSQESGRSYEQYF.

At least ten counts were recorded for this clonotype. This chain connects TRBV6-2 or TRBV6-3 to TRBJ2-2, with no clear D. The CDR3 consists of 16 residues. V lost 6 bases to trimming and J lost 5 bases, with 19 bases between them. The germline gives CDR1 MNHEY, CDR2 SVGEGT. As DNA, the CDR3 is TGTGCCAGCAGCCCCCCCGCGCCGCAAGAAACCGGGGAGCTGTTTTTT. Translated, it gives CASSPPAPQETGELFF.

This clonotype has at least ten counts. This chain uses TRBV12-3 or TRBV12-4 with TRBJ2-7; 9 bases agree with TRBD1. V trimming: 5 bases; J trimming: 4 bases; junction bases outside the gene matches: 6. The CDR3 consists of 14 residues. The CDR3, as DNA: TGTGCCAGCAGTCCACCGGGACAGGGATACGAGCAGTACTTC. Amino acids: CASSPPGQGYEQYF.

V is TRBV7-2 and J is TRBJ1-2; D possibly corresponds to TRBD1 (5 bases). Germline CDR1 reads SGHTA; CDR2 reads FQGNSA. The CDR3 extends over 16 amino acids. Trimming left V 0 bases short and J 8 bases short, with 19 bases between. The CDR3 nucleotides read TGTGCCAGCAGCTTAGCGTATATGGTCAGGGACGACGGCTACACCTTC. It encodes CASSLAYMVRDDGYTF.